These T cell receptor beta chains were read from a single sample in a study of cytomegalovirus exposure and HLA in healthy donors. The table came from immunoSEQ multiplex PCR; TCRdb's copy has only in-frame clones and leaves some out. The top ten hold approximately 6.5% of the sample, which has under 150,000 clones, about 73% seen once. Specimen: PBMCs. The receptors here all came from a woman aged 40 to 50 in good health and CMV-seronegative. Each CDR3 is given with its conserved first and last residue. A D gene is named only where the DNA matches it firmly. Clone size is shown for a subset of rows, as once, few, many or a class of expanded clone.

CDR3 DNA: TGTGCCAGCAGTGAATCTAGCTATGCTTACGAGCAGTACTTC; CDR3 protein: CASSESSYAYEQYF; D gene: .; J gene: TRBJ2-7; clone size: .; V gene: TRBV6-5
CDR3 DNA: TGTGCCAGTAGTTTAGCGGGTGAGTCCTACAATGAGCAGTTCTTC; CDR3 protein: CASSLAGESYNEQFF; D gene: TRBD2; J gene: TRBJ2-1; clone size: .; V gene: TRBV19
CDR3 DNA: TGTGCCAGCAGTCCTCTAGCGGGGGAAGAGACCCAGTACTTC; CDR3 protein: CASSPLAGEETQYF; D gene: TRBD2; J gene: TRBJ2-5; clone size: .; V gene: TRBV28
CDR3 DNA: TGTGCCAGCAGTGTCCACGGGAGCTCCTACGAGCAGTACTTC; CDR3 protein: CASSVHGSSYEQYF; D gene: .; J gene: TRBJ2-7; clone size: .; V gene: TRBV28
CDR3 DNA: TGTGCCAGCAGCCGGGACAGGGGGCTAGGGTCCCAGTACTTC; CDR3 protein: CASSRDRGLGSQYF; D gene: TRBD1; J gene: TRBJ2-5; clone size: .; V gene: TRBV7-9
CDR3 DNA: TGTGCCAGCAGCCTTTCAGGGGTCGGAGCGGGAACGCAGTATTTT; CDR3 protein: CASSLSGVGAGTQYF; D gene: .; J gene: TRBJ2-3; clone size: .; V gene: TRBV28
CDR3 DNA: TGTGCCAGCAGCGTACAGGGCGATGGAGGCTACGAGCAGTACTTC; CDR3 protein: CASSVQGDGGYEQYF; D gene: .; J gene: TRBJ2-7; clone size: .; V gene: TRBV6-6
CDR3 DNA: TGCGCCAGCAGCTTGGTAGTCAGCAATGCTGGGGCCAACGGCCTGACTTTC; CDR3 protein: CASSLVVSNAGANGLTF; D gene: .; J gene: TRBJ2-6; clone size: .; V gene: TRBV5-1
CDR3 DNA: TGTGCCAGTAGTATACCCGGGGGCAATGAGCAGTTCTTC; CDR3 protein: CASSIPGGNEQFF; D gene: .; J gene: TRBJ2-1; clone size: few; V gene: TRBV19
CDR3 DNA: TGTGCCAGCAAAAGCGGGAGTTCCTACAATGAGCAGTTCTTC; CDR3 protein: CASKSGSSYNEQFF; D gene: TRBD2; J gene: TRBJ2-1; clone size: .; V gene: TRBV2
CDR3 DNA: TGTGCCAGCAGCCCGGGACAGTGGGGGGAGCAGTACTTC; CDR3 protein: CASSPGQWGEQYF; D gene: TRBD1; J gene: TRBJ2-7; clone size: .; V gene: TRBV28
CDR3 DNA: TGTGCCAGCAGCGTAGGCGGGAGCTGGTCCAATGAGCAGTTCTTC; CDR3 protein: CASSVGGSWSNEQFF; D gene: TRBD2; J gene: TRBJ2-1; clone size: .; V gene: TRBV9
CDR3 DNA: TGTGCCAGCACAATGGGAGGCGAGCAGTACTTC; CDR3 protein: CASTMGGEQYF; D gene: .; J gene: TRBJ2-7; clone size: .; V gene: TRBV7-2
CDR3 DNA: TGTGCCAGCAGTCAACGCCGGGGACAGGGTAACAACGAGCAGTACTTC; CDR3 protein: CASSQRRGQGNNEQYF; D gene: TRBD1; J gene: TRBJ2-7; clone size: .; V gene: TRBV6-6
CDR3 DNA: TGTGCCAGCAGCCCTGGACAGGGCATCATCTCCTACGAGCAGTACTTC; CDR3 protein: CASSPGQGIISYEQYF; D gene: TRBD1; J gene: TRBJ2-7; clone size: .; V gene: TRBV9
CDR3 DNA: TGTGCCAGCAGTTCATACCAAATGACTAGCGGGGGGACCTGGGCGCAGTTCTTC; CDR3 protein: CASSSYQMTSGGTWAQFF; D gene: TRBD2; J gene: TRBJ2-1; clone size: .; V gene: TRBV28
CDR3 DNA: TGCGCCAGCAGCCCCCGAGCGGGAGAGAACCACGAGCAGTACTTC; CDR3 protein: CASSPRAGENHEQYF; D gene: TRBD2; J gene: TRBJ2-7; clone size: .; V gene: TRBV4-1
CDR3 DNA: TGCGCCAGCAGCTTGGGTGTGACATGGTACTATGGCTACACCTTC; CDR3 protein: CASSLGVTWYYGYTF; D gene: .; J gene: TRBJ1-2; clone size: few; V gene: TRBV5-1
CDR3 DNA: TGTGCCAGCAGCGCTCCAATGGGCGGCTCGGGACTAGCGACTACCAAATACTACAATGAGCAGTTCTTC; CDR3 protein: CASSAPMGGSGLATTKYYNEQFF; D gene: TRBD2; J gene: TRBJ2-1; clone size: .; V gene: TRBV9
CDR3 DNA: TGTGCCAGCAGTTTATATGAACCCGACAGGCGAAACACCATATATTTT; CDR3 protein: CASSLYEPDRRNTIYF; D gene: .; J gene: TRBJ1-3; clone size: .; V gene: TRBV28
CDR3 DNA: TGTGCCACCAGCAGAGTGCTAACTAATGAGCAGTTCTTC; CDR3 protein: CATSRVLTNEQFF; D gene: .; J gene: TRBJ2-1; clone size: .; V gene: TRBV15
CDR3 DNA: TGTGCCAGCAGCCTCTCCCCTATGTTTCTGGCTTTCTTT; CDR3 protein: CASSLSPMFLAFF; D gene: .; J gene: TRBJ1-1; clone size: .; V gene: TRBV13
CDR3 DNA: TGTGCCAGCAGCCCTGGGCGGGAGGGCCAATGGAGCAATGAGCAGTTCTTC; CDR3 protein: CASSPGREGQWSNEQFF; D gene: TRBD2; J gene: TRBJ2-1; clone size: .; V gene: TRBV14
CDR3 DNA: TGTGCCAGCAGTTTGGAGGATCAGCCCCAGCATTTT; CDR3 protein: CASSLEDQPQHF; D gene: .; J gene: TRBJ1-5; clone size: .; V gene: TRBV28
CDR3 DNA: TGTGCCAGCAGCTTGCTAGGAGCGGGAGATTTAGATACGCAGTATTTT; CDR3 protein: CASSLLGAGDLDTQYF; D gene: TRBD2; J gene: TRBJ2-3; clone size: .; V gene: TRBV7-9
CDR3 DNA: TGTGCCAGCAGTCTAGAGATATTGCATGGCTACACCTTC; CDR3 protein: CASSLEILHGYTF; D gene: .; J gene: TRBJ1-2; clone size: .; V gene: TRBV28
CDR3 DNA: TGTGCCAGCAGTTTGGCTAGCGGGGCAGGAGTCATGGACGAGCAGTACTTC; CDR3 protein: CASSLASGAGVMDEQYF; D gene: TRBD2; J gene: TRBJ2-7; clone size: few; V gene: TRBV27
CDR3 DNA: TGTGCCAGCAGTCAAGGACAGGGCTATCAGCCCCAGCATTTT; CDR3 protein: CASSQGQGYQPQHF; D gene: TRBD1; J gene: TRBJ1-5; clone size: few; V gene: TRBV6-5
CDR3 DNA: TGTGCCAGCAGCGCACAGGGTAAACTGTACAATGAGCAGTTCTTC; CDR3 protein: CASSAQGKLYNEQFF; D gene: .; J gene: TRBJ2-1; clone size: .; V gene: TRBV9
CDR3 DNA: TGTGCCAGCTCACCGCGGGAGGGTAGGAATGAGCAGTTCTTC; CDR3 protein: CASSPREGRNEQFF; D gene: TRBD2; J gene: TRBJ2-1; clone size: once; V gene: TRBV18
CDR3 DNA: TGTGCCAGTAGTATTACGAACAGCCATCTTTTGACTGAAGCTTTCTTT; CDR3 protein: CASSITNSHLLTEAFF; D gene: .; J gene: TRBJ1-1; clone size: many; V gene: TRBV19
CDR3 DNA: TGTGCCAGCACCTCCGGGGGGGATGAGCAGTTCTTC; CDR3 protein: CASTSGGDEQFF; D gene: TRBD2; J gene: TRBJ2-1; clone size: .; V gene: TRBV6-5
CDR3 DNA: TGTGCCAGCAGCTCAATCAGGGGCGAGACCCAGTACTTC; CDR3 protein: CASSSIRGETQYF; D gene: .; J gene: TRBJ2-5; clone size: once; V gene: TRBV7-2
CDR3 DNA: TGTGCCAGCAGCTCTCGCTCCGCCACCCTTGGACAGCTTGAAGCTTTCTTT; CDR3 protein: CASSSRSATLGQLEAFF; D gene: .; J gene: TRBJ1-1; clone size: .; V gene: TRBV5-4
CDR3 DNA: TGCGCCAGCAGCTTGGACGGGAACCCTACAGATACGCAGTATTTT; CDR3 protein: CASSLDGNPTDTQYF; D gene: .; J gene: TRBJ2-3; clone size: .; V gene: TRBV5-1